This TCR beta chain was recovered during a study of blood T cell repertoires in COVID-19. The age range of participants was 18 to 89 years, with residence in about two dozen US areas. Which cohort a participant joined came from the clinical history participants gave. V shed 5 bases and J 8 bases; nucleotides not matched to a gene: 6. Per the germline V gene, CDR1 is MNHNY and CDR2 is SVGAGI (reference sequence). This CDR3 contains 13 residues. This clone was observed a single time. Clones were sequenced by immunoSEQ multiplex PCR, and TCRdb holds only the in-frame ones, with some missing. Of hundreds of thousands of clones listed, under 95% are singletons.

The specimen sequenced was PBMCs or T cells enriched from blood (not recorded which). The chain is built from TRBV6-6 and TRBJ1-2; 9 nucleotides align to TRBD1. The source is a man aged 60 to 69 who had recovered from COVID-19. This chain's CDR3 is CASSTTGGRGYTF. The CDR3 region has the DNA TGTGCCAGCAGTACGACAGGGGGGAGAGGCTACACCTTC.